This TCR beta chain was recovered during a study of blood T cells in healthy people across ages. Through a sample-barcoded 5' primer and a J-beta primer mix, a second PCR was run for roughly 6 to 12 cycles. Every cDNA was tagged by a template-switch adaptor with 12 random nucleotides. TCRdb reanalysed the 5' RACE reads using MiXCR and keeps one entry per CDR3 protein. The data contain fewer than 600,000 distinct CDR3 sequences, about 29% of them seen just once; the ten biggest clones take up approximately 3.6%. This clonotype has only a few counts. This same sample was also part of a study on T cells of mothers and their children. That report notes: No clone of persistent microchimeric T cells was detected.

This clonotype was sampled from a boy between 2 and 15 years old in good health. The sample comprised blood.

CDR3: CSVVAPPYGYTF. CDR3 DNA sequence: TGCAGCGTTGTTGCCCCTCCCTATGGCTACACCTTC. The V and J genes are TRBV29-1 and TRBJ1-2; D is undetermined. Per the germline V gene, CDR1 is SQVTM and CDR2 is ANQGSEA. The V gene lost 4 bases and the J gene lost 4 bases, with 10 bases spanning the gap. The CDR3 has 12 amino acids. Complete variable domain (other parts from reference TRBV29-1 and TRBJ1-2): SAVISQKPSRDICQRGTSLTIQCQVDSQVTMMFWYRQQPGQSLTLIATANQGSEATYESGFVIDKFPISRPNLTFSTLTVSNMSPEDSSIYLCSVVAPPYGYTFGSGTRLTVV.